This T cell receptor beta chain was sequenced for a study of blood T cell repertoires in COVID-19. This CDR3 comprises 13 residues. Germline CDR1 reads GTSNPN; CDR2 reads SVGIG (reference sequence). J lost 5 bases, V lost 3 bases, and 3 bases had no gene match. The data were produced by immunoSEQ multiplex PCR, yet TCRdb's version contains in-frame clones alone and is incomplete. The top ten hold less than 5.5% of the sample, which has 110,000 to 150,000 clones, 86% seen once. The sequencing sample was made of PBMCs or T cells enriched from blood (not recorded which). This sequence originates from a man in his fifties or sixties who had recovered from COVID-19. The chain joins TRBV30 to TRBJ2-7, with 11 bases matching TRBD2. CDR3 sequence: CAWRTSGTHEQYF. The DNA for the CDR3 is TGTGCCTGGAGGACTAGCGGGACCCACGAGCAGTACTTC.